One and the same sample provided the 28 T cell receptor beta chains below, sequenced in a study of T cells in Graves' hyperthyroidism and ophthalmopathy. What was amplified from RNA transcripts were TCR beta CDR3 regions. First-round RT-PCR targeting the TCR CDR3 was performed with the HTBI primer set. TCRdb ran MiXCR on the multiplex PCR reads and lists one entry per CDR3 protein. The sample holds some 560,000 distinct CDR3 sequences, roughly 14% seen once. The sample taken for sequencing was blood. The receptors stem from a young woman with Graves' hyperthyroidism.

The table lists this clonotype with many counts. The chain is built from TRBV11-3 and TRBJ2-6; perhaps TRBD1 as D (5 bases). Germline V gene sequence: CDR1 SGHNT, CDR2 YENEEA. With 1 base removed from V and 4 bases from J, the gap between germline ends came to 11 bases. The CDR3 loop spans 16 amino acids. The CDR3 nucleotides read TGTGCCAGCAGCTTAGGTACAGGAACGGGGGCCAACGTCCTGACTTTC. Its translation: CASSLGTGTGANVLTF. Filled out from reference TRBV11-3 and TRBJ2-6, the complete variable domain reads EAGVVQSPRYKIIEKKQPVAFWCNPISGHNTLYWYLQNLGQGPELLIRYENEEAVDDSQLPKDRFSAERLKGVDSTLKIQPAELGDSAVYLCASSLGTGTGANVLTFGAGSRLTVL.

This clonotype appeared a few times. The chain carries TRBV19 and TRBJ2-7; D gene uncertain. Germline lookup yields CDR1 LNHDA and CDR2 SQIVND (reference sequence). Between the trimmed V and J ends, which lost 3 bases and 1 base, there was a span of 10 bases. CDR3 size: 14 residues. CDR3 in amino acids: CASSIRQKSYEQYF. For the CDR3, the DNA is TGTGCCAGTAGTATTCGGCAGAAATCCTACGAGCAGTACTTC.

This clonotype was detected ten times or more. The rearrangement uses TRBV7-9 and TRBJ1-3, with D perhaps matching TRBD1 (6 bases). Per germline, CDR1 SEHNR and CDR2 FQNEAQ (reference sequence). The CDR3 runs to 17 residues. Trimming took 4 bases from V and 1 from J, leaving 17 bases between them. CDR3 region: CASSSSDRFRSGNTIYF. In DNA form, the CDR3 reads TGTGCCAGCAGCTCCTCTGACAGGTTCCGGTCTGGAAACACCATATATTTT.

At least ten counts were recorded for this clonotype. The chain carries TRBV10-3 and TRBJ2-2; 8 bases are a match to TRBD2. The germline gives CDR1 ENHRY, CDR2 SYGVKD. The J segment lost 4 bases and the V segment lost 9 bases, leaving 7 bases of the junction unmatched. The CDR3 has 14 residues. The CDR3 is CAITPREGTGELFF. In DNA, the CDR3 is TGTGCCATTACACCACGGGAGGGCACCGGGGAGCTGTTTTTT.

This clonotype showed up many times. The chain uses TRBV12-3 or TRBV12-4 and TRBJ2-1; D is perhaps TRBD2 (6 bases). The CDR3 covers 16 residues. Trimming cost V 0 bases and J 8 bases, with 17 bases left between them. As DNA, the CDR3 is TGTGCCAGCAGTTTAGCGCTAACGGGGGTCGGCGATGAGCAGTTCTTC. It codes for CASSLALTGVGDEQFF.

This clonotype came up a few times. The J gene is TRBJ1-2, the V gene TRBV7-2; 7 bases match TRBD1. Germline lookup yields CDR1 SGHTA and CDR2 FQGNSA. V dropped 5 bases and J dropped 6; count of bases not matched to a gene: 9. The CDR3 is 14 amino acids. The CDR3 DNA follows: TGTGCCAGCAGCGCCCGTAACAGGGGCGATGGCTACACCTTC. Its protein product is CASSARNRGDGYTF. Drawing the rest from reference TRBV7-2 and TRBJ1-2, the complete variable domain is GAGVSQSPSNKVTEKGKDVELRCDPISGHTALYWYRQSLGQGLEFLIYFQGNSAPDKSGLPSDRFSAERTGGSVSTLTIQRTQQEDSAVYLCASSARNRGDGYTFGSGTRLTVV.

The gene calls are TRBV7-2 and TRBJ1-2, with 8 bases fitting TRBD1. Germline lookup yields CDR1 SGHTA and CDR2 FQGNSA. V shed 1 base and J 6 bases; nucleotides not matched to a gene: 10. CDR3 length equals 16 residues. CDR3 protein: CASSLVYGQGANGYTF. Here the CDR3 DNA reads TGTGCCAGCAGCTTAGTGTATGGGCAGGGGGCTAATGGCTACACCTTC. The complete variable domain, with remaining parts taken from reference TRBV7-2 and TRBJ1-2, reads GAGVSQSPSNKVTEKGKDVELRCDPISGHTALYWYRQSLGQGLEFLIYFQGNSAPDKSGLPSDRFSAERTGGSVSTLTIQRTQQEDSAVYLCASSLVYGQGANGYTFGSGTRLTVV.

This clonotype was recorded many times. This chain's CDR3 is CASGFVSGSGTGELFF. The CDR3 bases are TGTGCTAGTGGTTTTGTAAGCGGGAGTGGCACCGGGGAGCTGTTTTTT. This sequence joins TRBV12-5 and TRBJ2-2; 8 nucleotides agree with TRBD2. Germline CDR1 is LGHNT and CDR2 is FRNRAP. V was pared by 3 bases and J by 4 bases, with 7 bases of the junction left unmatched. CDR3 length equals 16 residues.

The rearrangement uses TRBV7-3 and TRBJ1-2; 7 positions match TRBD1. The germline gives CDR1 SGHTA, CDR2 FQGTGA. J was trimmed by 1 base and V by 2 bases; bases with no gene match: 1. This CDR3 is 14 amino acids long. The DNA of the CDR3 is TGTGCCAGCAGCTTAGGGGACAGTAACTATGGCTACACCTTC. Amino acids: CASSLGDSNYGYTF.

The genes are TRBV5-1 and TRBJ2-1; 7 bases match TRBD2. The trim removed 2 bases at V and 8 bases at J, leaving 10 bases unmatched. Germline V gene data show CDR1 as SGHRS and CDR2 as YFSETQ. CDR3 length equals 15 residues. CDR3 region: CASSLGSGTTDEQFF. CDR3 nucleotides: TGCGCCAGCAGCTTAGGGTCCGGGACTACGGATGAGCAGTTCTTC.

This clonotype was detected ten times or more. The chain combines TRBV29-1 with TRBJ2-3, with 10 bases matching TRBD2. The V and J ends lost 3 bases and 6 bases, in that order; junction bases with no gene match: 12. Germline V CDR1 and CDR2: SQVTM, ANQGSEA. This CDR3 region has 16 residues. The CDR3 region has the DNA TGCAGCGTTGATTATTCTAGCGGGAGCCCGTCCGATACGCAGTATTTT. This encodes CSVDYSSGSPSDTQYF.

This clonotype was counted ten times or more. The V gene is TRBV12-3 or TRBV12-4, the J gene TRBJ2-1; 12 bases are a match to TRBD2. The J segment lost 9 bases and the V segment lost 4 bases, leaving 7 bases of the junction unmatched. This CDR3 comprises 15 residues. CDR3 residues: CASSSSGTSGFEQFF. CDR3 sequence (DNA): TGTGCCAGCAGTTCCTCCGGGACTAGCGGGTTTGAGCAGTTCTTC.

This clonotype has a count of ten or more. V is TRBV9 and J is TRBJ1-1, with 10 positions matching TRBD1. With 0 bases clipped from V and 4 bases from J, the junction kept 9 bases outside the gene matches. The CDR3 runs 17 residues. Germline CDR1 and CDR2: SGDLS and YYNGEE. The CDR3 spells CASSVDEWWTGGTEAFF. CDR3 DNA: TGTGCCAGCAGCGTAGACGAATGGTGGACAGGGGGCACTGAAGCTTTCTTT. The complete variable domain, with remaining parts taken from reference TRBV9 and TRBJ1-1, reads DSGVTQTPKHLITATGQRVTLRCSPRSGDLSVYWYQQSLDQGLQFLIQYYNGEERAKGNILERFSAQQFPDLHSELNLSSLELGDSALYFCASSVDEWWTGGTEAFFGQGTRLTVV.

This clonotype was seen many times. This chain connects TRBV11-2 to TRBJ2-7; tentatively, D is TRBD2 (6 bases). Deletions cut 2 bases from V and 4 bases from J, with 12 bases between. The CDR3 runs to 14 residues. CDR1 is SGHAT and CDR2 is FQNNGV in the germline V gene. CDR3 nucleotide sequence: TGTGCCAGCAGCTTATATGGCGGGACTTACGAGCAGTACTTC. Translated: CASSLYGGTYEQYF.

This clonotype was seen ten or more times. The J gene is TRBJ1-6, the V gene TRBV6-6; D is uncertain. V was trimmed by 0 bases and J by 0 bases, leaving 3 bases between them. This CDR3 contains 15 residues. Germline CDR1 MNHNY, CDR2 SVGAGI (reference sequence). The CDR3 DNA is TGTGCCAGCAGTTACTCAAGCTCCTATAATTCACCCCTCCACTTT. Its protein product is CASSYSSSYNSPLHF.

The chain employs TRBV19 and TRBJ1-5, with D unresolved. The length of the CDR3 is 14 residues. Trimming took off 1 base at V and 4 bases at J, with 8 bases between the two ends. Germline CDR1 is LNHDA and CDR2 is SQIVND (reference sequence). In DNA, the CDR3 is TGTGCCAGTAGTATAGTGCTACCAAATCAGCCCCAGCATTTT. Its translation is CASSIVLPNQPQHF.

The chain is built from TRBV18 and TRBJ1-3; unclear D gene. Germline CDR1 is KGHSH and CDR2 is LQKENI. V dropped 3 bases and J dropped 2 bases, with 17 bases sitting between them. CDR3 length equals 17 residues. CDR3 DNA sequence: TGTGCCAGCTCACCGGTCCTAACAGAGGGCCCTGGAAACACCATATATTTT. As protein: CASSPVLTEGPGNTIYF.

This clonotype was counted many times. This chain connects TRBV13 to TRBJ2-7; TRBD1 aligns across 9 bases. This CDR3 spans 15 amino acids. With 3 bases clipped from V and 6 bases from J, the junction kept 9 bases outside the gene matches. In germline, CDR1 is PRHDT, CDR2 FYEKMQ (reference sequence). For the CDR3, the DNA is TGTGCCAGCAGCTTTCCGGGACAGGGCCCTGGCGAGCAGTACTTC. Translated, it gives CASSFPGQGPGEQYF.

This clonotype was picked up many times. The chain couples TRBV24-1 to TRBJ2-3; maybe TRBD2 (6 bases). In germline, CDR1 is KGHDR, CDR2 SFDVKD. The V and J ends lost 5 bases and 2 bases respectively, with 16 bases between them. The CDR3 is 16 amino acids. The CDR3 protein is CATSATDGGVTDTQYF. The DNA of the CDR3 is TGTGCCACCAGTGCGACAGACGGAGGGGTCACAGATACGCAGTATTTT.

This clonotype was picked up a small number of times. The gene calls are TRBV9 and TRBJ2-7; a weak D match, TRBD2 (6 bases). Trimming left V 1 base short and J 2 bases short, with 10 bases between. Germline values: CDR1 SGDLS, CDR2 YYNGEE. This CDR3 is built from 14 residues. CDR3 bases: TGTGCCAGCAGCGTAACCTGGGGGGCCTACGAGCAGTACTTC. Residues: CASSVTWGAYEQYF.

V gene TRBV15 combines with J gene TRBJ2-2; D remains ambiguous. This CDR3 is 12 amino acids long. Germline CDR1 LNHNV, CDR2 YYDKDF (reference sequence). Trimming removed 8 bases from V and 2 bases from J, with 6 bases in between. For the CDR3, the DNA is TGTGCCACCCTGGGTAACACCGGGGAGCTGTTTTTT. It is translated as CATLGNTGELFF.

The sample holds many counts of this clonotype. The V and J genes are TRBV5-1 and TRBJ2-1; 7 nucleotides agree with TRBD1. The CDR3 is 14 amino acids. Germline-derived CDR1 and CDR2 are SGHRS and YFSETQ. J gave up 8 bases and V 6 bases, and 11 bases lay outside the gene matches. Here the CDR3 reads CASNNRDRDHEQFF. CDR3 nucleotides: TGCGCCAGCAACAACCGTGACAGGGACCATGAGCAGTTCTTC.

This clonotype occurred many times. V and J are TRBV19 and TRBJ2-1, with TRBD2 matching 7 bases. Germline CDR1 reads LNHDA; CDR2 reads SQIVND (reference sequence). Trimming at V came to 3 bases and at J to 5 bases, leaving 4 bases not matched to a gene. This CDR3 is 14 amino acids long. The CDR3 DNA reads TGTGCCAGTAGTATGGTACTAGCGAACAATGAGCAGTTCTTC. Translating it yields CASSMVLANNEQFF.

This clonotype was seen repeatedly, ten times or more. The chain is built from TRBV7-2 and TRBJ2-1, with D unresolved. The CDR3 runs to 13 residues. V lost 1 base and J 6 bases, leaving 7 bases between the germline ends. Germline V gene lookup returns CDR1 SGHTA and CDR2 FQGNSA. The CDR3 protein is CASSLGSRNEQFF. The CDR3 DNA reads TGTGCCAGCAGCTTAGGCTCTCGCAATGAGCAGTTCTTC.

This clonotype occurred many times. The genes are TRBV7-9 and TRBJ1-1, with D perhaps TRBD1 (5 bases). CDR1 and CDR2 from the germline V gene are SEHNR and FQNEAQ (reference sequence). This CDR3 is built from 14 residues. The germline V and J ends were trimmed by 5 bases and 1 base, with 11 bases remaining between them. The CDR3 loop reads CASSALTGNTEAFF. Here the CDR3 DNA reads TGTGCCAGCAGCGCCCTCACAGGGAACACTGAAGCTTTCTTT.

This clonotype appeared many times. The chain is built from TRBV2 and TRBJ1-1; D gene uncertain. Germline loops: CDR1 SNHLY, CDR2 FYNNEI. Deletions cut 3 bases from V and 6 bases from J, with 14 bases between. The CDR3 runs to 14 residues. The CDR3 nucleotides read TGTGCCAGCAGTGACCGAGTCAGTCGCGCTGAAGCTTTCTTT. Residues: CASSDRVSRAEAFF.

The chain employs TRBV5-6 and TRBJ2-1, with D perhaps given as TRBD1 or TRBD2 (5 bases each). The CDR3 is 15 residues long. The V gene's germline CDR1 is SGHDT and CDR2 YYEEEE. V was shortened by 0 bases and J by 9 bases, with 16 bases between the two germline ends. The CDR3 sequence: CASSLVLTGHVEQFF. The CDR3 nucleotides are TGTGCCAGCAGCTTGGTGCTTACGGGGCATGTTGAGCAGTTCTTC.

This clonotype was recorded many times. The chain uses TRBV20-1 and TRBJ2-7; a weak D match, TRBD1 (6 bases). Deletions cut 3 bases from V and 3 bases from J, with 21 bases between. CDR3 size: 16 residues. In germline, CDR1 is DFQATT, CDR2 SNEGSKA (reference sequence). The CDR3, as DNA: TGCAGTGCTAGGGTTACCGGGACACATTTTAGCTACGAGCAGTACTTC. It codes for CSARVTGTHFSYEQYF.